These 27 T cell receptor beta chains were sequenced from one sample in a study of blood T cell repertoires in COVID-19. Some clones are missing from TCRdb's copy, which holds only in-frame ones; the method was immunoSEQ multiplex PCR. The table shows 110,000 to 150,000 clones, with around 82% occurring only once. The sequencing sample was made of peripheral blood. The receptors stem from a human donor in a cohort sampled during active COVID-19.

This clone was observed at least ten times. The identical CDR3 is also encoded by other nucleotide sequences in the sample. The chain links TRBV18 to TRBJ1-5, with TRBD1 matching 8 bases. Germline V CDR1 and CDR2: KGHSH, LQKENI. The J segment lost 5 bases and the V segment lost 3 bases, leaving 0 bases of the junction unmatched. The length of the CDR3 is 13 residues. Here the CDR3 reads CASSPTGDQPQHF. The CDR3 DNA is TGTGCCAGCTCACCGACAGGGGATCAGCCCCAGCATTTT.

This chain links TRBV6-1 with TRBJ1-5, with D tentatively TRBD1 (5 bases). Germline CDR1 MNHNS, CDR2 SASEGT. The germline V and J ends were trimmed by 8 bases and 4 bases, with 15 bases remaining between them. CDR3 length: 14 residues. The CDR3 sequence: CASGGAGTNQPQHF. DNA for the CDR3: TGTGCCAGCGGTGGAGCCGGGACTAATCAGCCCCAGCATTTT.

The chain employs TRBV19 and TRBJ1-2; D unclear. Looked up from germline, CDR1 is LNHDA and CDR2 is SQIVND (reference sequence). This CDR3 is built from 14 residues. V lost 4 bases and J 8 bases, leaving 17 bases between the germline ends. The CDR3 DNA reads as TGTGCCAGTAGTACCCTGATGTCAAAGAGGGGCTACACCTTC. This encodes CASSTLMSKRGYTF.

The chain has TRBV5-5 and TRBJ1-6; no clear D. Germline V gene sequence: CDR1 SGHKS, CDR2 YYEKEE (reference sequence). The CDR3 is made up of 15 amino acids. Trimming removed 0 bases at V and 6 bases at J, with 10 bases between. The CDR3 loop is CASSLAKQSNSPLHF. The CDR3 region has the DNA TGTGCCAGCAGCTTGGCCAAACAGTCTAATTCACCCCTCCACTTT.

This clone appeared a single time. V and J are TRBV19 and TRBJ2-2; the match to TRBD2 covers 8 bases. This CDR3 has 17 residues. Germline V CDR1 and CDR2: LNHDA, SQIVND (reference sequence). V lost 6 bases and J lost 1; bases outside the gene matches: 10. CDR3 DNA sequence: TGTGCCAGTAGGCCCAACCATGCGGGGGGGAACACCGGGGAGCTGTTTTTT. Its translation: CASRPNHAGGNTGELFF.

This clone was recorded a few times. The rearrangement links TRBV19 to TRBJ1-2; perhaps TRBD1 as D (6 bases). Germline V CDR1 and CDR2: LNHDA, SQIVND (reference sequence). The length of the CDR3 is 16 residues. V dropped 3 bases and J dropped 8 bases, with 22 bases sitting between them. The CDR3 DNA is TGTGCCAGTAGTATGCGGCTCAGGGGCAATCAGAGAGGCTACACCTTC. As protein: CASSMRLRGNQRGYTF.

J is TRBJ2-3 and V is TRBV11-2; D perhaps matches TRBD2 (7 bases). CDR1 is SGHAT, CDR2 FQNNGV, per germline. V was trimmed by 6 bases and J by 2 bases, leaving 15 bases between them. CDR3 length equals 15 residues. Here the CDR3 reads CASSTGAGATDTQYF. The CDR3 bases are TGTGCCAGCAGTACGGGGGCGGGGGCCACAGATACGCAGTATTTT. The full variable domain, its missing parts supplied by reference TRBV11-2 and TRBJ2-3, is EAGVAQSPRYKIIEKRQSVAFWCNPISGHATLYWYQQILGQGPKLLIQFQNNGVVDDSQLPKDRFSAERLKGVDSTLKIQPAKLEDSAVYLCASSTGAGATDTQYFGPGTRLTVL.

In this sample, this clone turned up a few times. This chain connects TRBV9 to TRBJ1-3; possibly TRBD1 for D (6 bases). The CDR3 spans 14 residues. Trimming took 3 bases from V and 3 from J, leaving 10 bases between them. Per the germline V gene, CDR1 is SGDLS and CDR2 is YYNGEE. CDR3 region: CASSATGNGNTIYF. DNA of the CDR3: TGTGCCAGCAGCGCAACAGGGAATGGAAACACCATATATTTT.

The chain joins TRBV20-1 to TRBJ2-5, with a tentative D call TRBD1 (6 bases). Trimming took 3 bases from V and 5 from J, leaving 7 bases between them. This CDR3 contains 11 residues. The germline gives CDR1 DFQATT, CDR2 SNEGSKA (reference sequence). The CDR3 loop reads CSARGAETQYF. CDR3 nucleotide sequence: TGCAGTGCTAGGGGGGCGGAGACCCAGTACTTC.

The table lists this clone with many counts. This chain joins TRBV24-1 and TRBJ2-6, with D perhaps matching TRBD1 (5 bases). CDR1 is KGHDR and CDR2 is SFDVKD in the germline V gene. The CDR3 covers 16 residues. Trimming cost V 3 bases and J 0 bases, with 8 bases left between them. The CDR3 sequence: CATSDSRGSGANVLTF. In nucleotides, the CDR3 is TGTGCCACCAGTGATAGTAGGGGCTCTGGGGCCAACGTCCTGACTTTC.

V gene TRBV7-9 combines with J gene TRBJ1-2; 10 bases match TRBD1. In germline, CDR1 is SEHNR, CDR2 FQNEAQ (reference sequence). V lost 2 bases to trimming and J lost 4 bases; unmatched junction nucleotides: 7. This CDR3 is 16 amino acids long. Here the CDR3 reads CASSLMGTGAGYGYTF. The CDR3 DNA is TGTGCCAGCAGCTTAATGGGGACAGGGGCCGGCTATGGCTACACCTTC.

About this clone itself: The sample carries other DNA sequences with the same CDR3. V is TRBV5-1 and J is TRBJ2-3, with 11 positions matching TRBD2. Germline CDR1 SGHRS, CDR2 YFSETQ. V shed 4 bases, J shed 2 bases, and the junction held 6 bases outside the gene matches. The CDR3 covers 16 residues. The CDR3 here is CASSLLAGGPTDTQYF. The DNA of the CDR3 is TGCGCCAGCAGCCTTCTAGCGGGGGGACCCACAGATACGCAGTATTTT. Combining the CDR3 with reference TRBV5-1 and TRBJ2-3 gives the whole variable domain KAGVTQTPRYLIKTRGQQVTLSCSPISGHRSVSWYQQTPGQGLQFLFEYFSETQRNKGNFPGRFSGRQFSNSRSEMNVSTLELGDSALYLCASSLLAGGPTDTQYFGPGTRLTVL.

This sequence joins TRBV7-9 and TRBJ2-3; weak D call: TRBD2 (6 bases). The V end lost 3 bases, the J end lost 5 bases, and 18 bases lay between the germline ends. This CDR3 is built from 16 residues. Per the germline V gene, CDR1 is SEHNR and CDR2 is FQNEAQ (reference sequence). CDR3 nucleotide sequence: TGTGCCAGCAGCTTTATTTCGCGGGGAGGTGGAGATACGCAGTATTTT. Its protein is CASSFISRGGGDTQYF.

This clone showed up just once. The CDR3 coding sequence is TGTGCCAGTAGTATAACCGGGGCAGGGGGGCAGTATTTT. Encoded protein: CASSITGAGGQYF. This rearrangement joins TRBV19 to TRBJ2-3; 7 bases fit TRBD1. The V segment lost 2 bases and the J segment 11 bases; nucleotides outside the gene matches: 7. The length of the CDR3 is 13 residues. Germline V gene sequence: CDR1 LNHDA, CDR2 SQIVND (reference sequence).

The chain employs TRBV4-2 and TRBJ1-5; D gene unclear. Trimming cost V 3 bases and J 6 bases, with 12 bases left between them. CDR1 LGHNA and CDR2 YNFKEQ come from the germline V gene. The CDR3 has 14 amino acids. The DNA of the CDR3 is TGTGCCAGCAGCCACGACCGAGGCCCTCAGCCCCAGCATTTT. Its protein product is CASSHDRGPQPQHF.

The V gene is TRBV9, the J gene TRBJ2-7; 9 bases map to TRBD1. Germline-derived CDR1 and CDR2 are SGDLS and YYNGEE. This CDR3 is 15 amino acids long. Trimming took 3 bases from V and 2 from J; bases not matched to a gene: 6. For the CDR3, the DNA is TGTGCCAGCAGCGCACAGGGGGCGGCCCCCTACGAGCAGTACTTC. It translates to CASSAQGAAPYEQYF.

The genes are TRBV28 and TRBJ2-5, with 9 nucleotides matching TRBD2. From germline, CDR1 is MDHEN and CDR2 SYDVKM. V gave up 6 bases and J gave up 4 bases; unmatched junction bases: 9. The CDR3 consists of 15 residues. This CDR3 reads CASSRRGGATETQYF. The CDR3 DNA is TGTGCCAGCAGCAGACGCGGGGGGGCCACAGAGACCCAGTACTTC.

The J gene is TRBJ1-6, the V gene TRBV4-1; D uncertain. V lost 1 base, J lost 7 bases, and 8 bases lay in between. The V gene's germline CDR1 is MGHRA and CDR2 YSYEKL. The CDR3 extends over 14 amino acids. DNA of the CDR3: TGCGCCAGCAGCCAAGGACTAGAGAATTCACCCCTCCACTTT. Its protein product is CASSQGLENSPLHF.

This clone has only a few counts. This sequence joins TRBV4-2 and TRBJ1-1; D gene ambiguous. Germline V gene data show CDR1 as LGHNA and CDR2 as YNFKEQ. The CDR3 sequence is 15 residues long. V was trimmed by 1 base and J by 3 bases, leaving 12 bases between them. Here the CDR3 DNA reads TGTGCCAGCAGCCAAGGAATGGTCCGGGACACTGAAGCTTTCTTT. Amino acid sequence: CASSQGMVRDTEAFF.

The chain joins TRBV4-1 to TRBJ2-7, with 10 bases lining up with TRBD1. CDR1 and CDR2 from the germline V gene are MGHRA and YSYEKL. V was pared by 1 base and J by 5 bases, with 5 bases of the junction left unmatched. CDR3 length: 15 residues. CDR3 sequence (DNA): TGCGCCAGCAGCCAAGGACAGGGGGCCATCGACGAGCAGTACTTC. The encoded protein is CASSQGQGAIDEQYF.

CDR3 coding DNA: TGTGCCAGCAGTTTAAATAAGTACACGAAGACTAACTATGGCTACACCTTC. Protein: CASSLNKYTKTNYGYTF. The gene calls are TRBV28 and TRBJ1-2; no definite D call. CDR3 length: 17 residues. The germline V and J ends were trimmed by 2 bases and 0 bases, with 16 bases remaining between them. Germline CDR1 reads MDHEN; CDR2 reads SYDVKM.

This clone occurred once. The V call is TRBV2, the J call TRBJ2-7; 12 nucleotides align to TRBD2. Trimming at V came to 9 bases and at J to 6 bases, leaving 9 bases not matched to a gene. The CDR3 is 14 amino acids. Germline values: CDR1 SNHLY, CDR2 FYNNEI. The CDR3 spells CASRTSGDVGEQYF. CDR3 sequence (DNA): TGTGCCAGTCGGACTAGCGGGGATGTGGGCGAGCAGTACTTC.

The CDR3 reads CASSQFFCGPGELFF. In nucleotides, the CDR3 is TGCGCCAGCAGTCAATTCTTCTGCGGGCCCGGGGAGCTGTTTTTT. The V call is TRBV23-1, the J call TRBJ2-2; maybe TRBD2 (5 bases). TRBV23-1 is labeled an ORF, and its function is uncertain. The V end lost 1 base, the J end lost 6 bases, and 12 bases lay between the germline ends. There are 15 residues in the CDR3.

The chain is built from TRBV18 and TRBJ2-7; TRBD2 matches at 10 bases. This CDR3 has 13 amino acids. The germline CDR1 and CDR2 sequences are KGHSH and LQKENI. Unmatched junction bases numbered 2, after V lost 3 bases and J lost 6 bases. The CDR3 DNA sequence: TGTGCCAGCTCACCTGGACTAGCGGCCGAGCAGTACTTC. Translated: CASSPGLAAEQYF.

The CDR3 coding sequence is TGTGCCAGTAGCACATCGGACAGGGGTTCTGCTTTCTTT. This encodes CASSTSDRGSAFF. The chain employs TRBV19 and TRBJ1-1; 9 bases map to TRBD1. V shed 6 bases and J 11 bases; nucleotides not matched to a gene: 10. The germline V gene encodes CDR1 LNHDA and CDR2 SQIVND (reference sequence). This CDR3 is 13 amino acids long.

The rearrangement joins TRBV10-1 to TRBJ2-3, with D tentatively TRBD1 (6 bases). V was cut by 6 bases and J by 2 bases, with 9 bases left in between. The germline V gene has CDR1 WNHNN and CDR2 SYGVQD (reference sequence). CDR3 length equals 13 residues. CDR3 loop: CASSRTDTDTQYF. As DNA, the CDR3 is TGCGCCAGCAGCAGGACAGACACAGATACGCAGTATTTT.

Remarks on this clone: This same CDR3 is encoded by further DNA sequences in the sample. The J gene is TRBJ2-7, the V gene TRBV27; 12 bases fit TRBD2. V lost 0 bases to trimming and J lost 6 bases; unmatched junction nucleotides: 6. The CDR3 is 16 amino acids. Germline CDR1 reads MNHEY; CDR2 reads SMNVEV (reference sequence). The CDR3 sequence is CASSLSLAGGPGEQYF. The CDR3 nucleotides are TGTGCCAGCAGTTTATCCCTAGCGGGGGGGCCGGGCGAGCAGTACTTC.